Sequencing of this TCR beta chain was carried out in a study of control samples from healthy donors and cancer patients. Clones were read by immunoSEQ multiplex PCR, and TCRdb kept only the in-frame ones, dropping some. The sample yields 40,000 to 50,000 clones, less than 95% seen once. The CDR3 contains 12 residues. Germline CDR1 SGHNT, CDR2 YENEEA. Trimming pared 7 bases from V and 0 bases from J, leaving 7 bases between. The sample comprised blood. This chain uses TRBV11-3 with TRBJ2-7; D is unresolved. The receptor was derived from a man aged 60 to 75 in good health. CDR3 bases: TGTGCCAGCAACGTTGGCTCCTACGAGCAGTACTTC. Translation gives CASNVGSYEQYF.